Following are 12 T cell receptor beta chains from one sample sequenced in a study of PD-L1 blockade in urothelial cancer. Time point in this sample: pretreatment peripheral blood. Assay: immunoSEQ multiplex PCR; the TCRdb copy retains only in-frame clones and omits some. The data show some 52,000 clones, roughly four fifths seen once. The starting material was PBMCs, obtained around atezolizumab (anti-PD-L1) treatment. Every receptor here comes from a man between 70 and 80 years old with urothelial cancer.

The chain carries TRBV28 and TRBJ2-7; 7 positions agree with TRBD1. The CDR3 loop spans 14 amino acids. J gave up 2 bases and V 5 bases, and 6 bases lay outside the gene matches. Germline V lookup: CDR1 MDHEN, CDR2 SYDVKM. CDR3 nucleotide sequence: TGTGCCAGCAGTCTGAGGACAGGAGCCTACGAGCAGTACTTC. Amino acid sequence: CASSLRTGAYEQYF.

For the CDR3, the DNA is TGTGCCTGGGCCCGGGACTCTTTCACTGAAGCTTTCTTT. The encoded protein is CAWARDSFTEAFF. The chain carries TRBV30 and TRBJ1-1, with D perhaps matching TRBD1 (5 bases). The CDR3 extends over 13 amino acids. Trimming removed 5 bases at V and 4 bases at J, with 14 bases between. Germline lookup yields CDR1 GTSNPN and CDR2 SVGIG (reference sequence). The whole variable domain, remainder taken from reference TRBV30 and TRBJ1-1, is SQTIHQWPATLVQPVGSPLSLECTVEGTSNPNLYWYRQAAGRGLQLLFYSVGIGQISSEVPQNLSASRPQDRQFILSSKKLLLSDSGFYLCAWARDSFTEAFFGQGTRLTVV.

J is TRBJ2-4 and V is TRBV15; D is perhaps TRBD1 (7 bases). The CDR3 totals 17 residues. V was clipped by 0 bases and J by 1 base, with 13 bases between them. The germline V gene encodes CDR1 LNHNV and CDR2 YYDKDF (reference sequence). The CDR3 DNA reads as TGTGCCACCAGCAGAGAGTTGACAGGGAGGGCCAAAAACATTCAGTACTTC. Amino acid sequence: CATSRELTGRAKNIQYF.

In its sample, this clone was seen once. The CDR3 coding sequence is TGTGCCATCAGTGCGCTAGCGAGAAGCTCCTACGAGCAGTACTTC. The encoded protein is CAISALARSSYEQYF. The rearrangement uses TRBV10-3 and TRBJ2-7; tentative D call: TRBD2 (6 bases). The CDR3 contains 15 residues. CDR1 is ENHRY, CDR2 SYGVKD, per germline. Trimming stripped 4 bases from V and 0 bases from J, with 13 bases between.

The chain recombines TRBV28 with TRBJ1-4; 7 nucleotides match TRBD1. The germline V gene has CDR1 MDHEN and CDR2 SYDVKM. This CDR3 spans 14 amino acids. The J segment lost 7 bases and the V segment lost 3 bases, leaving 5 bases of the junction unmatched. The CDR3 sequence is CASSFGRGTEKLFF. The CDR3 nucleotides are TGTGCCAGCAGTTTTGGCAGGGGGACTGAAAAACTGTTTTTT.

The CDR3 protein is CASSIAGFNTGELFF. The CDR3 DNA reads TGTGCCAGTAGTATCGCGGGATTCAATACCGGGGAGCTGTTTTTT. The rearrangement links TRBV19 to TRBJ2-2; a possible D gene is TRBD2 (6 bases). This CDR3 spans 15 amino acids. V lost 3 bases and J 5 bases, leaving 13 bases between the germline ends. Germline loops: CDR1 LNHDA, CDR2 SQIVND (reference sequence).

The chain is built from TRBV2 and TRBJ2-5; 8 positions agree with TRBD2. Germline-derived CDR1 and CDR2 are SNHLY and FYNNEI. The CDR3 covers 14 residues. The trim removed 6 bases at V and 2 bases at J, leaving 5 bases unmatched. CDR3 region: CASRGLVKQETQYF. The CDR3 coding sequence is TGTGCCAGCAGGGGACTAGTGAAACAAGAGACCCAGTACTTC.

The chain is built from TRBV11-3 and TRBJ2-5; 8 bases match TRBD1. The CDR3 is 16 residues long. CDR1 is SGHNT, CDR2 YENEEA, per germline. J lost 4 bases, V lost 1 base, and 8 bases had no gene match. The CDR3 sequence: CASSLADRVSRETQYF. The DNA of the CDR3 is TGTGCCAGCAGCTTAGCGGACAGGGTGTCTCGAGAGACCCAGTACTTC.

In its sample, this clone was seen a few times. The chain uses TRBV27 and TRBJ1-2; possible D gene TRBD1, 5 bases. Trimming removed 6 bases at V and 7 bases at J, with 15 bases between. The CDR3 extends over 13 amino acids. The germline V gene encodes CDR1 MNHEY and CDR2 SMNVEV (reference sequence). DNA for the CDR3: TGTGCCAGCAGAAGGAGGGACGCGGGTGGCTACACCTTC. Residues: CASRRRDAGGYTF.

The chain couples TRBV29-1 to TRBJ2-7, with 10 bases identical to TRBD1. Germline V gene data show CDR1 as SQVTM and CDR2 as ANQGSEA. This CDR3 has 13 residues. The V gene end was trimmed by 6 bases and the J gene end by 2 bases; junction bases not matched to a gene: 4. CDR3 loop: CSVGDRGPYEQYF. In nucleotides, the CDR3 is TGCAGCGTGGGGGACAGGGGCCCCTACGAGCAGTACTTC.

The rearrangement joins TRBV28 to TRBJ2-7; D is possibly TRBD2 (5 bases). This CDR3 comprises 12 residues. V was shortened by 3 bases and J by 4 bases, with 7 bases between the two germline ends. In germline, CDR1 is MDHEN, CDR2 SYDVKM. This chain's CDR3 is CASSLGGYEQYF. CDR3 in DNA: TGTGCCAGCAGTTTGGGCGGGTACGAGCAGTACTTC.

The CDR3 DNA follows: TGTGCCATTACTAGCGGGGGATTCACAGATACGCAGTATTTT. Protein sequence: CAITSGGFTDTQYF. This chain uses TRBV10-3 with TRBJ2-3; 11 nucleotides agree with TRBD2. Germline CDR1 ENHRY, CDR2 SYGVKD. There are 14 residues in the CDR3. V lost 9 bases, J lost 2 bases, and 4 bases stayed unmatched.